This TCR beta chain was documented in a study of blood T cell repertoires in COVID-19. Study-wide background: PBMCs, B-cell-depleted T cells, or T cells provided the cDNA or gDNA that made up the material.

The repertoire was sequenced with immunoSEQ multiplex PCR; TCRdb's copy has only in-frame clones and lacks some. Here the sample spans roughly 290,000 clones, around 87% being singletons. Trimming removed 5 bases at V and 4 bases at J, with 15 bases between. The V gene's germline CDR1 is SGHAT and CDR2 FQNNGV. This CDR3 is built from 14 residues. The sample consisted of PBMCs or T cells enriched from blood (not recorded which). The clonotype originates from a woman under 30 with acute COVID-19. The chain employs TRBV11-2 and TRBJ2-7, with D unresolved. DNA of the CDR3: TGTGCCAGCAGCCCCGAACCATCTATTTACGAGCAGTACTTC. Protein product: CASSPEPSIYEQYF.